These T cell receptor beta chains were read from a single sample in a study of blood T cells in healthy people across ages. TCRdb fed the 5' RACE reads into MiXCR, producing one record per CDR3 protein. Among about 680,000 distinct CDR3 sequences listed, 49% were seen once. The specimen was blood. Source of these receptors: a woman in her sixties or seventies in good health. The CDR3 runs from the conserved cysteine through the conserved F or W. The D gene is left open where the match is weak. Clone size, where shown, is once, few, many, or a class for clones that have expanded.

TRBJ1-2 TRBV7-2 13 NA NA CASSQASDYGYTF TGTGCCAGCAGCCAAGCCTCGGACTATGGCTACACCTTC
TRBJ1-1 TRBV6-5 12 NA TRBD1 CASSPGGGGAFF TGTGCCAGCAGTCCAGGGGGCGGAGGGGCTTTCTTT
TRBJ2-1 TRBV6-1 11 once NA CASSEQRSGFF TGTGCCAGCAGTGAACAACGGTCCGGGTTCTTC
TRBJ2-5 TRBV7-9 17 NA NA CASSPQALGRRQETQYF TGTGCCAGCAGTCCCCAAGCGCTGGGTCGCCGTCAAGAGACCCAGTACTTC
TRBJ2-7 TRBV3-1 15 NA NA CASSQVSGPAYEQYF TGTGCCAGCAGCCAAGTCTCAGGGCCTGCCTACGAGCAGTACTTC
TRBJ2-7 TRBV6-2/TRBV6-3 14 few TRBD1 CASSSPGQGHEQYF TGTGCCAGCAGTTCCCCCGGACAGGGCCACGAGCAGTACTTC
TRBJ1-2 TRBV24-1 15 NA TRBD1 CATSASTGDGYGYTF TGTGCCACCAGTGCCTCGACAGGGGATGGCTATGGCTACACCTTC
TRBJ2-3 TRBV2 14 NA TRBD2 CASLAARETDTQYF TGTGCCAGCCTAGCGGCGAGGGAGACAGATACGCAGTATTTT
TRBJ1-5 TRBV30 13 NA NA CAWSVEGNQPQHF TGTGCCTGGAGTGTAGAAGGAAATCAGCCCCAGCATTTT
TRBJ2-1 TRBV2 15 NA TRBD1 CASTQDRTYYNEQFF TGTGCCAGCACCCAGGACAGGACTTACTACAATGAGCAGTTCTTC
TRBJ2-5 TRBV2 15 few NA CASSESPRVPGTQYF TGTGCCAGCAGTGAATCCCCGCGGGTCCCGGGGACCCAGTACTTC
TRBJ2-7 TRBV20-1 11 NA NA CSAGLHYEQYF TGCAGTGCTGGATTACATTACGAGCAGTACTTC
TRBJ2-3 TRBV5-1 13 NA NA CASSVPGEDTQYF TGCGCCAGCAGCGTGCCGGGAGAAGATACGCAGTATTTT
TRBJ2-1 TRBV5-1 18 few TRBD2 CASSLGGTSGSIINEQFF TGCGCCAGCAGCTTGGGGGGGACTAGCGGGAGTATAATCAATGAGCAGTTCTTC
TRBJ2-5 TRBV7-3 15 NA NA CASTHGEALSQTQYF TGTGCCAGCACCCACGGGGAGGCGCTTTCCCAGACCCAGTACTTC
TRBJ1-6 TRBV14 15 NA NA CASSQLRGNNSPLHF TGTGCCAGCAGCCAATTGCGGGGAAATAATTCACCCCTCCACTTT
TRBJ2-7 TRBV5-1 15 NA TRBD2 CASSSRTSGTDEQYF TGCGCCAGCAGCTCCCGGACTAGCGGGACGGACGAGCAGTACTTC
TRBJ2-5 TRBV20-1 16 NA NA CSARDRLLVAGETQYF TGCAGTGCTAGAGATCGCCTTCTAGTGGCCGGTGAGACCCAGTACTTC
TRBJ2-5 TRBV20-1 13 NA NA CSARMISQETQYF TGCAGTGCTAGAATGATTTCCCAAGAGACCCAGTACTTC
TRBJ2-3 TRBV7-9 13 NA NA CASSFYSADTQYF TGTGCCAGCAGCTTTTACTCAGCAGATACGCAGTATTTT
TRBJ1-1 TRBV21-1 15 NA NA CASSGTGTVNTEAFF TGTGCCAGCAGCGGAACCGGGACAGTGAACACTGAAGCTTTCTTT
TRBJ1-1 TRBV4-3 13 NA NA CASSQDLRTEAFF TGCGCCAGCAGCCAAGATCTACGGACTGAAGCTTTCTTT
TRBJ2-5 TRBV12-3/TRBV12-4 15 NA TRBD1 CASSPLQGDRETQYF TGTGCCAGCAGTCCCCTACAGGGGGACAGGGAGACCCAGTACTTC
TRBJ2-1 TRBV6-5 16 NA NA CASSYSDGLSYNEQFF TGTGCCAGCAGTTACTCCGACGGATTATCCTACAATGAGCAGTTCTTC
TRBJ1-2 TRBV12-3/TRBV12-4 14 NA NA CASSLASIGYGYTF TGTGCCAGCAGTTTAGCGTCTATTGGCTATGGCTACACCTTC
TRBJ2-5 TRBV29-1 12 NA NA CSVVTAQETQYF TGCAGCGTGGTGACAGCTCAAGAGACCCAGTACTTC
TRBJ2-7 TRBV20-1 18 few TRBD2 CSARDPSGRDLGSYEQYF TGCAGTGCTAGAGATCCTAGCGGGAGGGATTTAGGGTCCTACGAGCAGTACTTC
TRBJ2-7 TRBV7-2 13 NA NA CASSLATYNEQYF TGTGCCAGCAGCTTAGCGACATACAATGAGCAGTACTTC
TRBJ2-7 TRBV20-1 16 NA TRBD2 CSADPLLSGRSYEQYF TGCAGTGCTGACCCTCTACTTAGCGGGCGCTCCTACGAGCAGTACTTC
TRBJ2-7 TRBV7-2 16 few NA CASSVYRVGGRYEQYF TGTGCCAGCAGCGTATACAGGGTAGGCGGTAGGTACGAGCAGTACTTC
TRBJ2-7 TRBV12-3/TRBV12-4 14 few NA CASRKGGTHSEQYF TGTGCCAGCAGAAAAGGCGGGACACATTCCGAGCAGTACTTC
TRBJ2-7 TRBV4-3 12 many NA CASSQRQGEQYF TGCGCCAGCAGCCAAAGACAAGGCGAGCAGTACTTC
TRBJ2-7 TRBV5-1 20 NA NA CASSLEGRRFVAPAYNEQYF TGCGCCAGCAGCTTGGAGGGCCGGCGGTTTGTAGCCCCAGCCTACAATGAGCAGTACTTC
TRBJ2-6 TRBV28 14 NA NA CASSVISGANVLTF TGTGCCAGCAGTGTAATCTCTGGGGCCAACGTCCTGACTTTC
TRBJ2-7 TRBV30 14 NA TRBD1 CAFSKGQSTYEQYF TGTGCCTTCTCCAAGGGACAGAGTACCTACGAGCAGTACTTC
TRBJ1-1 TRBV10-3 16 NA TRBD1 CAISGDRQGYNTEAFF TGTGCCATCAGTGGGGATAGACAGGGTTACAACACTGAAGCTTTCTTT
TRBJ2-1 TRBV6-2/TRBV6-3 15 few TRBD2 CASIAGTSSYNEQFF TGTGCCAGCATCGCCGGGACTAGCTCCTACAATGAGCAGTTCTTC